This T cell receptor beta chain was sequenced during a study of neurological immune-mediated disorders. Time point defined: technical triplicate 1. TCRdb processed the 5' RACE reads anew with MiXCR; each CDR3 protein has one entry. This sample carries about 38,000 distinct CDR3 sequences, roughly 11% of them seen once, and the ten largest clones take roughly 3.7%. The TCR originated in a man aged 55-75 years with HTLV-1-associated myelopathy (HAM/TSP). Specimen: PBMCs.

CDR3 in amino acids: CASTPIRGVIYEQYF. The CDR3 DNA reads as TGTGCCAGCACCCCCATTAGGGGGGTAATCTACGAGCAGTACTTC. The genes are TRBV28 and TRBJ2-7; possibly TRBD1 or TRBD2 for D (6 bases each). There are 15 residues in the CDR3. Germline CDR1 reads MDHEN; CDR2 reads SYDVKM. Trimming left V 7 bases short and J 3 bases short, with 19 bases between.